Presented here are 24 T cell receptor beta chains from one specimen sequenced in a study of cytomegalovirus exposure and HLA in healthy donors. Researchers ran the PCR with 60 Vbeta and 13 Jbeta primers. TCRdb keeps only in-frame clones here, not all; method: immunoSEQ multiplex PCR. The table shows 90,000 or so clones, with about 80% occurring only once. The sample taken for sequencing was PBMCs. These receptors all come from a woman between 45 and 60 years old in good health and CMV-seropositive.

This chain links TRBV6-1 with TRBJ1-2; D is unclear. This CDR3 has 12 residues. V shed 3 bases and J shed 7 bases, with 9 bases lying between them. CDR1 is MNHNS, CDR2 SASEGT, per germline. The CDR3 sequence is CASSDLARGYTF. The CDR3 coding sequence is TGTGCCAGCAGTGACCTGGCTCGTGGCTACACCTTC.

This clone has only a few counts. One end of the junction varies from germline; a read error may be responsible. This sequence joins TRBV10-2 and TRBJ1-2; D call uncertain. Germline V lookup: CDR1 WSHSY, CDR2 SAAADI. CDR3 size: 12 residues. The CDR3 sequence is CASSYGGNGYTF. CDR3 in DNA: TGTGCCAGCAGTTACGGAGGGAATGGCTACACCTTC.

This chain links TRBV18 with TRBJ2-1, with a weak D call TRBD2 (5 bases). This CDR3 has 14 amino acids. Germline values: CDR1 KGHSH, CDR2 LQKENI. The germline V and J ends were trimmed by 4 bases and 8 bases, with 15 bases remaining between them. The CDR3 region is CASSLRELEDEQFF. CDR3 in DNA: TGTGCCAGCTCACTCCGGGAACTGGAAGATGAGCAGTTCTTC. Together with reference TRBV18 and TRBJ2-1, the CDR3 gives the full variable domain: NAGVMQNPRHLVRRRGQEARLRCSPMKGHSHVYWYRQLPEEGLKFMVYLQKENIIDESGMPKERFSAEFPKEGPSILRIQQVVRGDSAAYFCASSLRELEDEQFFGPGTRLTVL.

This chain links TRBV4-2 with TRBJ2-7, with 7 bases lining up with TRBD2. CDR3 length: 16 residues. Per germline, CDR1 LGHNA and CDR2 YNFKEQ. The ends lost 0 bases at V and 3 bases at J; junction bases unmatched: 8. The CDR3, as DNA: TGTGCCAGCAGCCAAGATCGAAGCGGGACTAACTACGAGCAGTACTTC. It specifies CASSQDRSGTNYEQYF.

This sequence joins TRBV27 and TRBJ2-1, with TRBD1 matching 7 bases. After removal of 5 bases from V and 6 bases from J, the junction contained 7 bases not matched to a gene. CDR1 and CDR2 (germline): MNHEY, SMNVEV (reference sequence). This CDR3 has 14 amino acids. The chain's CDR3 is CASSALRGLNEQFF. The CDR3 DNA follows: TGTGCCAGCAGTGCCTTGAGGGGGCTCAATGAGCAGTTCTTC.

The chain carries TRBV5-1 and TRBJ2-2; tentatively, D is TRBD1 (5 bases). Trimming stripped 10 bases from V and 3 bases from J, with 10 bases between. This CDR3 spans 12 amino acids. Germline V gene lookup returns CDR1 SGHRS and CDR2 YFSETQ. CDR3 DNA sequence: TGCGCCTGTGGGGCGGACACCGGGGAGCTGTTTTTT. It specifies CACGADTGELFF.

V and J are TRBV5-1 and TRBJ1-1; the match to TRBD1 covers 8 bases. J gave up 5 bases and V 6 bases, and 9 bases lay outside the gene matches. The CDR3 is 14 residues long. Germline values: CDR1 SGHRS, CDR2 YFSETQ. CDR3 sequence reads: CASTNGQGGTEAFF. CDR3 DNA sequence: TGCGCCAGCACAAATGGACAGGGAGGAACTGAAGCTTTCTTT.

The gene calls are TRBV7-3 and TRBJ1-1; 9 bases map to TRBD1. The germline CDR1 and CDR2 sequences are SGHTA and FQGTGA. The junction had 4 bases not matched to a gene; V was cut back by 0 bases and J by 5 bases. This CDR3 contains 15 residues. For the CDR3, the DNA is TGTGCCAGCAGCTTAACCGGGACAGGGAGGACTGAAGCTTTCTTT. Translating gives CASSLTGTGRTEAFF.

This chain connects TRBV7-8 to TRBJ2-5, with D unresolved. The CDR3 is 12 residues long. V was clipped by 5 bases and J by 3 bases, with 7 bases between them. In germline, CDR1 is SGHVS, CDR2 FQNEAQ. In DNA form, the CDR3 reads TGTGCCAGCAGCAAAAACAAAGAGACCCAGTACTTC. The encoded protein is CASSKNKETQYF. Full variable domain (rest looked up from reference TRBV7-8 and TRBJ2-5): GAGVSQSPRYKVAKRGQDVALRCDPISGHVSLFWYQQALGQGPEFLTYFQNEAQLDKSGLPSDRFFAERPEGSVSTLKIQRTQQEDSAVYLCASSKNKETQYFGPGTRLLVL.

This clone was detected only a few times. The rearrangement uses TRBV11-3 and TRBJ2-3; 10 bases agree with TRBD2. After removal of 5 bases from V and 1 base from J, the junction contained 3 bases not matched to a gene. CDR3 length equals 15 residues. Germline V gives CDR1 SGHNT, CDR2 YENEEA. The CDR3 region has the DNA TGTGCCAGCAGCACCGGGACTAGCGGCACAGATACGCAGTATTTT. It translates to CASSTGTSGTDTQYF. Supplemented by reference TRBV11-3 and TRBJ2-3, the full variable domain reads EAGVVQSPRYKIIEKKQPVAFWCNPISGHNTLYWYLQNLGQGPELLIRYENEEAVDDSQLPKDRFSAERLKGVDSTLKIQPAELGDSAVYLCASSTGTSGTDTQYFGPGTRLTVL.

The CDR3 DNA reads TGTGCCAGCAGTTACTCGCGGGGGGGACCGTACGAGCAGTACTTC. Translation gives CASSYSRGGPYEQYF. The rearrangement joins TRBV6-6 to TRBJ2-7, with TRBD2 matching over 9 bases. This CDR3 spans 15 amino acids. Germline V gives CDR1 MNHNY, CDR2 SVGAGI (reference sequence). The J segment lost 4 bases and the V segment lost 0 bases, leaving 4 bases of the junction unmatched.

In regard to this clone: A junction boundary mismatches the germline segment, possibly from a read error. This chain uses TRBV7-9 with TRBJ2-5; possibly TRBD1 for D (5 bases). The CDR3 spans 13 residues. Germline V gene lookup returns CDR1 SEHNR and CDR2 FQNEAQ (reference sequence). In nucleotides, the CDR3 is TGTGCCAGCAGCTCAGACAGTTTTAGAGTCTTAGACTTC. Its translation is CASSSDSFRVLDF.

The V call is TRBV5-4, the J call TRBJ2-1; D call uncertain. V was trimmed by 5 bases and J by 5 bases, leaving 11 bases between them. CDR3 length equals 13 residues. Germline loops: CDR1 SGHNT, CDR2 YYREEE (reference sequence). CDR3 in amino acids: CASRPGQNNEQFF. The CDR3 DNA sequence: TGTGCCAGCAGGCCTGGGCAGAACAATGAGCAGTTCTTC.

In DNA, the CDR3 is TGCGCCAGCAGTCCCGACAGGGGATTCGGCTACACCTTC. Residues: CASSPDRGFGYTF. This chain uses TRBV5-1 with TRBJ1-2; 8 positions agree with TRBD1. The germline gives CDR1 SGHRS, CDR2 YFSETQ. Germline trimming cut 5 bases from V and 8 bases from J; bases unmatched to any gene: 8. The CDR3 contains 13 residues.

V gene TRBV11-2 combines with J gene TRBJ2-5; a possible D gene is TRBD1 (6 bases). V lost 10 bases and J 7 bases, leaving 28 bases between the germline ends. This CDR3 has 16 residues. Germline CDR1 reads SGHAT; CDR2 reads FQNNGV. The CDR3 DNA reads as TGTGCCACCAGGACCTCTGGAGTAGGGGGTCCAGGGACCCAGTACTTC. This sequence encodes CATRTSGVGGPGTQYF.

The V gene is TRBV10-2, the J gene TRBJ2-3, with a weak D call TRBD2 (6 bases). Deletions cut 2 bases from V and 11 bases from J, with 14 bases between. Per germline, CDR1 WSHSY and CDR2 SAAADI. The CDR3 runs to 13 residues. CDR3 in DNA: TGCGCCAGCAGTGAGGATCACCTGGGAGGGCAGTATTTT. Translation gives CASSEDHLGGQYF.

CDR3 nucleotides: TGTGCCAGCAGCGCCGGACTAGCGGGGAATAATGAGCAGTTCTTC. It encodes CASSAGLAGNNEQFF. The rearrangement links TRBV7-9 to TRBJ2-1; TRBD2 aligns across 12 bases. The CDR3 spans 15 residues. Germline trimming cut 5 bases from V and 7 bases from J; bases unmatched to any gene: 6. CDR1 and CDR2 (germline): SEHNR, FQNEAQ (reference sequence).

The CDR3: CAPQGREKDNEQFF. The CDR3 DNA follows: TGTGCCCCCCAGGGACGGGAGAAGGACAATGAGCAGTTCTTC. The V gene is TRBV9, the J gene TRBJ2-1; weak D call: TRBD2 (6 bases). Germline CDR1 and CDR2: SGDLS and YYNGEE. CDR3 length equals 14 residues. V lost 10 bases to trimming and J lost 5 bases, with 19 bases between them. The entire variable domain, with the rest obtained from reference TRBV9 and TRBJ2-1, is as follows: DSGVTQTPKHLITATGQRVTLRCSPRSGDLSVYWYQQSLDQGLQFLIQYYNGEERAKGNILERFSAQQFPDLHSELNLSSLELGDSALYFCAPQGREKDNEQFFGPGTRLTVL.

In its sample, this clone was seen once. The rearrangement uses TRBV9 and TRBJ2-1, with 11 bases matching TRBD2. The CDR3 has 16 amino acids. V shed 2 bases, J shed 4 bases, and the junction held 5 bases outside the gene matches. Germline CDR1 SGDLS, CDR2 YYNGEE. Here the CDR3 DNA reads TGTGCCAGCAGCGTTGGTGCTAGCGGGAGGTACAATGAGCAGTTCTTC. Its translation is CASSVGASGRYNEQFF.

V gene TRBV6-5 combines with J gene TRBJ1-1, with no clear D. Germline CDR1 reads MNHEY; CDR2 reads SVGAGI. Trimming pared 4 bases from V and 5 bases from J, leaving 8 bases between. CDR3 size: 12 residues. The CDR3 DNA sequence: TGTGCCAGCAGTTCCGCCGGGACTGAAGCTTTCTTT. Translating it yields CASSSAGTEAFF.

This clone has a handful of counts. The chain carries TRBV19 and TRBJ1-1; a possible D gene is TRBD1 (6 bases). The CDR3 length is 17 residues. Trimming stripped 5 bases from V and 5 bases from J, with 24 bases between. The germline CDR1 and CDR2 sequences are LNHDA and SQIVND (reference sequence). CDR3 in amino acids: CASSPWPAGQRSTEAFF. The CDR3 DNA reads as TGTGCCAGTAGTCCGTGGCCCGCAGGACAGCGAAGTACTGAAGCTTTCTTT.

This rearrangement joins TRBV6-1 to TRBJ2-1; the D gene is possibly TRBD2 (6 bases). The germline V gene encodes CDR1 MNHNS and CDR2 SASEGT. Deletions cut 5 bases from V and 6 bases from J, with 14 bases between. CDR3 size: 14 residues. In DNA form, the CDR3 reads TGTGCCAGCAGTCCCGGGAGTTCCCTCAATGAGCAGTTCTTC. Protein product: CASSPGSSLNEQFF.

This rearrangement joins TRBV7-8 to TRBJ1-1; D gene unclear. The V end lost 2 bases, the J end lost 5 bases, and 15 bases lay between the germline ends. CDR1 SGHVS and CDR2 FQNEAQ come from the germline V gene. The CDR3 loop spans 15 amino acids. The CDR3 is CASSLLPGFLTEAFF. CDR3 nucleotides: TGTGCCAGCAGCTTACTGCCAGGATTCTTAACTGAAGCTTTCTTT.

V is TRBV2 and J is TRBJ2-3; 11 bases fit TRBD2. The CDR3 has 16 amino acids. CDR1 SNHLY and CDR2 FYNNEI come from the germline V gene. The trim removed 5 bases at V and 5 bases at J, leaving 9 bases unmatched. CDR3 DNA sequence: TGTGCCAGCAGTTTACCACTAGCGGGAGTTGAAGATACGCAGTATTTT. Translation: CASSLPLAGVEDTQYF.